The 4 T cell receptor beta chains given below trace back to one sample, sequenced in a study of coeliac disease. Study-level findings and limits: In active celiac disease, intraepithelial and lamina propria TRB and TRG repertoires were less clonal than controls.

No antigen is known for these receptors. Data came from immunoSEQ multiplex PCR; TCRdb stores just in-frame clones and leaves some out. The sample has about 6,700 clones, roughly two thirds seen once. The sequencing input was lamina propria lymphocytes from the gut. The origin of the receptors is a woman between 18 and 29 years old with active celiac disease.

The chain employs TRBV5-1 and TRBJ2-3; 7 bases are shared with TRBD2. The CDR3 runs to 16 residues. Germline-derived CDR1 and CDR2 are SGHRS and YFSETQ. The V and J ends lost 4 bases and 5 bases, in that order; junction bases with no gene match: 13. The CDR3, as DNA: TGCGCCAGCAGCCGCCCGGGTGGGGGGGTTGAAGATACGCAGTATTTT. Translated, it gives CASSRPGGGVEDTQYF.

CDR3 residues: CASSLGPAGLSYEQYF. The CDR3 DNA reads as TGTGCCAGCAGCTTAGGTCCGGCGGGGCTCTCCTACGAGCAGTACTTC. The chain has TRBV11-2 and TRBJ2-7; D is perhaps TRBD2 (6 bases). The germline V and J ends were trimmed by 1 base and 0 bases, with 13 bases remaining between them. CDR1 is SGHAT and CDR2 is FQNNGV in the germline V gene. The length of the CDR3 is 16 residues.

This clone was seen once. V usage is TRBV4-1 and J usage is TRBJ1-4; the D gene is possibly TRBD1 (6 bases). The V and J ends lost 0 bases and 3 bases respectively, with 14 bases between them. The V gene's germline CDR1 is MGHRA and CDR2 YSYEKL. The CDR3 length is 17 residues. Here the CDR3 reads CASSQDNGQRPNEKLFF. CDR3 bases: TGCGCCAGCAGCCAAGATAACGGACAGAGACCTAATGAAAAACTGTTTTTT.

The V call is TRBV19, the J call TRBJ1-5, with 8 bases lining up with TRBD1. CDR3 size: 14 residues. Germline V gene sequence: CDR1 LNHDA, CDR2 SQIVND (reference sequence). V was clipped by 9 bases and J by 6 bases; unmatched bases: 10. CDR3 protein: CASLRTGSSQPQHF. DNA of the CDR3: TGTGCCAGCCTTAGGACAGGGAGTAGTCAGCCCCAGCATTTT.